This is a list of T cell receptor beta chains from one sample in a study of CD8+CD57+ T cells in acquired aplastic anemia. TCRdb recomputed calls from the reads with MiXCR, one row per CDR3 protein. The table shows approximately 100,000 distinct CDR3 sequences, with around 68% occurring only once. What was sequenced was sorted CD4+, CD8+, or CD8+CD57+ T cells (not recorded which) from PBMCs. The receptors were gathered from a human donor with aplastic anemia. Each CDR3 is given with its conserved first and last residue. A row's size may be missing; if present it is once, few, many or a size class.

v_gene,abundance,CDR3aa
TRBV2,.,CASSDDRVFQPQHF
TRBV4-3,.,CASSQGFSSYEQYF
TRBV2,.,CASSGYTQYF
TRBV2,.,CASSGRVEQYF
TRBV6-2/TRBV6-3,.,CASSSRVRDTYNEQFF
TRBV29-1,once,CSVVLLAGNTIYF
TRBV6-1,once,CALWRFSTDTQYF
TRBV10-3,.,CAISPAGNNEQFF
TRBV25-1,.,CASSPGLAGYNEQFF
TRBV7-3,.,CASRTGGAYEQYF